Listed below are T cell receptor beta chains from one sample, sequenced in a study of cytomegalovirus exposure and HLA in healthy donors. The repertoire was sequenced with immunoSEQ multiplex PCR; TCRdb's copy has only in-frame clones and lacks some. The data show 110,000 or so clones, with 70% to 80% seen just once and 11% held by the top ten. The sequencing input was PBMCs. These receptors were obtained from a woman between 50 and 59 years old in good health and CMV-seropositive. Both conserved end residues are part of each CDR3. The D gene is left open where the match is weak. Part of the rows lack a size; the others show once, few, many or a class for expanded clones.

TRBV29-1	-	-	TRBJ1-1	CSIPRGGMLRNTEAFF	TGCAGCATCCCAAGGGGGGGAATGCTTCGGAACACTGAAGCTTTCTTT
TRBV2	few	-	TRBJ1-6	CASTGTGGPTHSPLHF	TGTGCCAGCACAGGAACCGGGGGACCCACCCATTCACCCCTCCACTTT
TRBV7-2	once	-	TRBJ1-5	CASSSKGGLGVSQHF	TGTGCCAGCAGCTCAAAGGGCGGCCTAGGGGTCTCCCAGCATTTT
TRBV7-9	-	-	TRBJ2-1	CASSLMAGAYNEQFF	TGTGCCAGCAGCTTAATGGCGGGGGCGTACAATGAGCAGTTCTTC
TRBV14	-	TRBD2	TRBJ2-7	CASSQATGAGYEQYF	TGTGCCAGCAGCCAAGCGACGGGAGCGGGGTACGAGCAGTACTTC
TRBV7-2	once	-	TRBJ1-3	CASSFRGIGNTIYF	TGTGCCAGCAGCTTCAGGGGCATTGGAAACACCATATATTTT
TRBV11-2	-	-	TRBJ2-5	CASSFLQGNQETQYF	TGTGCCAGCAGCTTCCTCCAGGGGAATCAAGAGACCCAGTACTTC
TRBV5-1	-	-	TRBJ1-2	CASSLVWGGSAYGYTF	TGCGCCAGCAGCTTGGTTTGGGGGGGCAGTGCTTATGGCTACACCTTC
TRBV29-1	-	-	TRBJ1-6	CSVRSTGSNSPLHF	TGCAGCGTTCGAAGCACAGGGTCTAATTCACCCCTCCACTTT
TRBV18	once	-	TRBJ2-7	CASSRSEPYEQYF	TGTGCCAGCTCACGGTCAGAACCCTACGAGCAGTACTTC
TRBV5-4	once	TRBD2	TRBJ2-7	CASSRGTSGPYEQYF	TGTGCCAGCAGCCGCGGGACTAGCGGACCCTACGAGCAGTACTTC
TRBV19	-	TRBD1	TRBJ1-1	CASSIQGAIGTEAFF	TGTGCCAGTAGCATCCAGGGGGCCATTGGCACTGAAGCTTTCTTT
TRBV5-6	-	TRBD2	TRBJ2-7	CASSWGTSGSAAYEQYF	TGTGCCAGCAGCTGGGGGACTAGCGGGAGTGCGGCCTACGAGCAGTACTTC
TRBV7-9	once	-	TRBJ1-1	CASRPGGAEAFF	TGTGCCAGCAGACCCGGGGGGGCGGAAGCTTTCTTT
TRBV7-9	-	-	TRBJ1-6	CASSLFGGSPLHF	TGTGCCAGCAGCTTATTTGGGGGGTCACCCCTCCACTTT
TRBV10-3	-	-	TRBJ1-2	CAISEGKRGQRGYTF	TGTGCCATCAGTGAGGGGAAACGGGGTCAGAGGGGCTACACCTTC
TRBV6-5	-	TRBD1	TRBJ2-7	CASSDPDRVGQYF	TGTGCCAGCAGTGACCCGGACAGGGTCGGGCAGTACTTC
TRBV28	-	TRBD1	TRBJ1-2	CASRRTGDYGYTF	TGTGCCAGCAGAAGAACAGGGGACTATGGCTACACCTTC
TRBV18	-	TRBD2	TRBJ2-3	CASSPTSGVNTDTQYF	TGTGCCAGCTCACCGACTAGCGGGGTGAACACAGATACGCAGTATTTT
TRBV15	-	TRBD2	TRBJ2-5	CATSRTAGEETQYF	TGTGCCACCAGCAGGACGGCGGGGGAAGAGACCCAGTACTTC
TRBV12-5	-	TRBD1	TRBJ2-2	CASGQGVDTGELFF	TGTGCTAGTGGTCAGGGGGTTGACACCGGGGAGCTGTTTTTT
TRBV5-4	-	TRBD2	TRBJ2-5	CASSFGAGEGETQYF	TGTGCCAGCAGCTTCGGGGCGGGGGAAGGGGAGACCCAGTACTTC
TRBV19	-	-	TRBJ1-2	CASSIARLENYGYTF	TGTGCCAGTAGTATAGCTCGGCTGGAGAACTATGGCTACACCTTC
TRBV2	few	-	TRBJ2-7	CASIMGVGQYF	TGTGCCAGCATAATGGGCGTGGGGCAGTACTTC
TRBV7-8	-	TRBD1	TRBJ2-6	CASSHRTGGAGANVLTF	TGTGCCAGCAGCCACCGGACAGGGGGCGCTGGGGCCAACGTCCTGACTTTC
TRBV7-9	-	TRBD2	TRBJ2-2	CASSPQRTREGELFF	TGTGCCAGCAGCCCCCAACGGACTAGGGAGGGGGAGCTGTTTTTT
TRBV2	-	TRBD1	TRBJ2-5	CASRGDRGRQETQYF	TGTGCCAGCAGGGGGGACAGGGGGCGCCAAGAGACCCAGTACTTC